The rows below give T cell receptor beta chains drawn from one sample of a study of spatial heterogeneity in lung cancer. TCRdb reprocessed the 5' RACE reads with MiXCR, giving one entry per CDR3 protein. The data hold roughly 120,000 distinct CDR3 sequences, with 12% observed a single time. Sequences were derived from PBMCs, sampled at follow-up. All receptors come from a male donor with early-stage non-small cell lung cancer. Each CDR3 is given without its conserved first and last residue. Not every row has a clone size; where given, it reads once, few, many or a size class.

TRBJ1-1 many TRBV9 ASSAGFLNTEAF
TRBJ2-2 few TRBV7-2 ASSFFWAGELF
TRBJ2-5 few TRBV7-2 ASSFGSLGETQY
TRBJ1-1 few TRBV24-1 ATSPGTGNEAEAF
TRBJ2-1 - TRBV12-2 ASRSRSRYNEQF
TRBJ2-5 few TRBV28 ASSGTDRALQETQY
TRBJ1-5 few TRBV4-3 ASSQERGGRPQH
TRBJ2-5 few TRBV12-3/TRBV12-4 ASSLASGGWETQY
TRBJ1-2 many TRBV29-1 SVASPGQGPGYT
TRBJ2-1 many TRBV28 ASIVAGALYNEQF
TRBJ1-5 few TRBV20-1 SARDLQGIQPQH
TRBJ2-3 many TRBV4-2 ASSQGQTSGGTDTQY
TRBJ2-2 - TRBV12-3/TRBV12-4 ASKSGTGNTGELF
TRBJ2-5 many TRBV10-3 AISGGHQETQY
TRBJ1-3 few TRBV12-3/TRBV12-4 ASSPTGLRGNTIY
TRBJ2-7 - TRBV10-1 ASSEHAGVVEQY
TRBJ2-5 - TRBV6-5 ASSYWKNQETQY
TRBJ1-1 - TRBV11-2 ASSFNLGFTEAF
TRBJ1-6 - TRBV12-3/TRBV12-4 ASSLGRGNSPLH
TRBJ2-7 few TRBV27 ASRSNRYEQY
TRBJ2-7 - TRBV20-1 SARDRHRGGIDEQY
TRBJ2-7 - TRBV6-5 ASSFLPRTNYEQY
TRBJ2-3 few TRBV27 ASQRSRSVTDTQY
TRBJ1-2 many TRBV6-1 ASSDPRRGANYGYT
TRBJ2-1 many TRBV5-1 ASSLGGQGNEQF
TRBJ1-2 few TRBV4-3 ASSPSGQGDYGYT
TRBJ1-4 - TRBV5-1 ASRGTLNEKLF
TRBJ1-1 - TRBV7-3 ASKEARDSSETEAF
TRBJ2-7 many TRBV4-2 ASSQGEDRGHEQY
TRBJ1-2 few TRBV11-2 ASSFRTGGKGGYT
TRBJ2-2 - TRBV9 ASSVAGITGELF
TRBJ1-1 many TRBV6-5 ASTRTGSGNTEAF
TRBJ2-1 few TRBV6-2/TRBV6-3 ASRGWSSYNEQF
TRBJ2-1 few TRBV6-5 ASSYFNEQF
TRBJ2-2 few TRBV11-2 ASSLDRELF
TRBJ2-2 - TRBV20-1 SARDPVTGAGELF
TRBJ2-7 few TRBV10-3 AISESPGTGNEQY
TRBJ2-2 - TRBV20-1 SAQEGTGELF
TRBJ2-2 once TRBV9 ASSVSLAPNTGELF
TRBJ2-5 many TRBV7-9 ASRAGGRETQY
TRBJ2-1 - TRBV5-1 ASSSLTGLEQF
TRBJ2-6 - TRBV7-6 ASSYRDRLTANVLT
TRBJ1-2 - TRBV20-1 SAKRQGEYGYT
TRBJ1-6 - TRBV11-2 ASSPGGRSSPLH
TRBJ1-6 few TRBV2 ASSEFRGSSYNSPLH